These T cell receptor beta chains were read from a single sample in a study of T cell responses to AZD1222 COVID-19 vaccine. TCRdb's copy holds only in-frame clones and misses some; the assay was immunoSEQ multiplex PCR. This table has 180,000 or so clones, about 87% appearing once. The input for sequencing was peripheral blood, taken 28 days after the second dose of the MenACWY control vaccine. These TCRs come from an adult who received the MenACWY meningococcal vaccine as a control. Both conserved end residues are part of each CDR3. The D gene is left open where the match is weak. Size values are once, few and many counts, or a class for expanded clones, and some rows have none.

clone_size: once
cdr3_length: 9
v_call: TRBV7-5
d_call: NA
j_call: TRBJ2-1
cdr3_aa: CARRSDEFF
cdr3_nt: TGTGCCAGAAGATCCGATGAGTTCTTC

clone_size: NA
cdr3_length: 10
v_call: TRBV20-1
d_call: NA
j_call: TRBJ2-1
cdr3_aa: CSASTLAEFF
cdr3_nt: TGCAGTGCTAGTACCCTAGCTGAGTTCTTC

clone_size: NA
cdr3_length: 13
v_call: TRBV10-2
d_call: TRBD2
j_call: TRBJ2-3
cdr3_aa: CARSSGIADTQYF
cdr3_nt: TGCGCCAGATCTAGCGGGATAGCAGATACGCAGTATTTT

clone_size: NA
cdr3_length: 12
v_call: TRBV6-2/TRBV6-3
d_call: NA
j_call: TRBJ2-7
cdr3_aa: CASSRNSYEQYF
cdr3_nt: TGTGCCAGCAGTCGAAACTCCTACGAGCAGTACTTC

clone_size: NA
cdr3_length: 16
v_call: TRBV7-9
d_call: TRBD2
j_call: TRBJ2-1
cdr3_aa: CASGRLAGINYNEQFF
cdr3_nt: TGTGCCAGCGGCCGACTAGCGGGTATTAATTACAATGAGCAGTTCTTC

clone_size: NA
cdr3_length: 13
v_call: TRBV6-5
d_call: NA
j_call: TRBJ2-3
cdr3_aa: CASSPTATDTQYF
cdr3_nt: TGTGCCAGCAGTCCGACTGCCACAGATACGCAGTATTTT

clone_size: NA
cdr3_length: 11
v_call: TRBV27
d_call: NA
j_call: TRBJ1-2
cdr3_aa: CASSGWGGYTF
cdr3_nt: TGTGCCAGCAGCGGGTGGGGAGGCTACACCTTC

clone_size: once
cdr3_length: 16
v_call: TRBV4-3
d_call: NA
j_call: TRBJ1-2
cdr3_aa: CASSQAEIGGLYGYTF
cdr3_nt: TGCGCCAGCAGCCAAGCGGAAATCGGGGGCTTATATGGCTACACCTTC

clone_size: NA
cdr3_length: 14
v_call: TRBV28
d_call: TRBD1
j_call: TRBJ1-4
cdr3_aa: CAGQTGGTNEKLFF
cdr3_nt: TGTGCCGGACAGACAGGGGGGACTAATGAAAAACTGTTTTTT

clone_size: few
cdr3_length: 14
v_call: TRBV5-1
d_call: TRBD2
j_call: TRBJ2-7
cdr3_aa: CASTTASGRYEQYF
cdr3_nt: TGCGCCAGCACCACGGCTAGCGGGAGATACGAGCAGTACTTC

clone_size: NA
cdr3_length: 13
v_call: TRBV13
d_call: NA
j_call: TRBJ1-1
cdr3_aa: CASSLKVSTEAFF
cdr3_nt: TGTGCCAGCAGCTTAAAGGTTTCCACTGAAGCTTTCTTT

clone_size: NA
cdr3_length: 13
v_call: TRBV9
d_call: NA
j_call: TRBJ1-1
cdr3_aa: CASSVARNTEAFF
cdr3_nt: TGTGCCAGCAGCGTAGCCAGGAACACTGAAGCTTTCTTT

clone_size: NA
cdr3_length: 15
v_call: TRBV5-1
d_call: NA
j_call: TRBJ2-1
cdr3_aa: CASSSGGSSYNEQFF
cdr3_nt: TGCGCCAGCAGCTCCGGCGGAAGCTCCTACAATGAGCAGTTCTTC

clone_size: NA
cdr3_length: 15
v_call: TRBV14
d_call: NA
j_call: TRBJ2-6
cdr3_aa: CASSQDIGGANVLTF
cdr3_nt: TGTGCCAGCAGCCAAGATATTGGGGGGGCCAACGTCCTGACTTTC

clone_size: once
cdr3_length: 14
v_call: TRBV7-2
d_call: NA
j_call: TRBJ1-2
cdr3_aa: CASSLDFQNYGYTF
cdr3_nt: TGTGCCAGCAGCTTAGACTTCCAAAACTATGGCTACACCTTC

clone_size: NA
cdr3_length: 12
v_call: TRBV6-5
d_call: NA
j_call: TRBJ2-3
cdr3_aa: CASSYSEGTQYF
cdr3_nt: TGTGCCAGCAGTTACAGCGAGGGTACGCAGTATTTT

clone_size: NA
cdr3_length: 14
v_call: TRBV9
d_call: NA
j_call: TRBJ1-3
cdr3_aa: CASSVAPLGNTIYF
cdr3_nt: TGTGCCAGCAGCGTAGCTCCGCTTGGAAACACCATATATTTT

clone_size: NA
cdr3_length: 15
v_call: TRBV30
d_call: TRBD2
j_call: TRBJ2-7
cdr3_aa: CAWSPPTAGVFEQYF
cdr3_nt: TGTGCCTGGAGTCCTCCAACAGCGGGAGTATTCGAGCAGTACTTC

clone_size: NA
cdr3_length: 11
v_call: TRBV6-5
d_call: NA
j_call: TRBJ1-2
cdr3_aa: CATGQGTGYTF
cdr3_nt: TGTGCCACCGGGCAGGGTACCGGGTACACCTTC

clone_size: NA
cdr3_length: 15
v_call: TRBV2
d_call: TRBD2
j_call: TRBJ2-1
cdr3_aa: CASSAIAGGGNEQFF
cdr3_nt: TGTGCCAGCAGTGCTATAGCGGGAGGGGGAAATGAGCAGTTCTTC

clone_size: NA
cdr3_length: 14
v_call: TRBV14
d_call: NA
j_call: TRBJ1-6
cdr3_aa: CASSQGEGYSPLHF
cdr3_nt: TGTGCCAGCAGCCAAGGTGAAGGGTATTCACCCCTCCACTTT

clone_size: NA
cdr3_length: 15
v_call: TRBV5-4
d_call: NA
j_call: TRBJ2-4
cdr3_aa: CASRTFRAVKNIQYF
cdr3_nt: TGTGCCAGCAGGACTTTTAGGGCGGTCAAAAACATTCAGTACTTC

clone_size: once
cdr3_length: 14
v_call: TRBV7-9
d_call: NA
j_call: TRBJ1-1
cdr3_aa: CASSPHQVNTEAFF
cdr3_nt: TGTGCCAGCAGCCCACATCAAGTGAACACTGAAGCTTTCTTT

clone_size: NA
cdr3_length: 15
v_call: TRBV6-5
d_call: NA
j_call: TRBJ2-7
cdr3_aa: CASSYTGTQIYEQYF
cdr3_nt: TGTGCCAGCAGTTACACCGGGACACAAATATACGAGCAGTACTTC

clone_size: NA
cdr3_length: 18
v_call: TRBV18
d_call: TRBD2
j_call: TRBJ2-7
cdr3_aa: CASSPQSVLRTSGPEQYF
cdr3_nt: TGTGCCAGCTCACCACAAAGTGTTCTAAGGACTAGCGGGCCCGAGCAGTACTTC

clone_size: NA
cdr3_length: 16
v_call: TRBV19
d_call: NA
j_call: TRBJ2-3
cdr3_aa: CASSRSEGYSTDTQYF
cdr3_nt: TGTGCCAGTAGTAGGTCGGAAGGATATAGCACAGATACGCAGTATTTT

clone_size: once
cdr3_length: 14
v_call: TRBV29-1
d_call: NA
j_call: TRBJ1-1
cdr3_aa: CSAARQDENTEAFF
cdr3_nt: TGCAGCGCTGCCCGACAGGACGAAAACACTGAAGCTTTCTTT

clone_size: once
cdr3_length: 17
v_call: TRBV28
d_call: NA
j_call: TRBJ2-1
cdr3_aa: CASSHTPGLSSYNEQFF
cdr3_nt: TGTGCCAGCAGTCATACCCCGGGGTTGAGCTCCTACAATGAGCAGTTCTTC

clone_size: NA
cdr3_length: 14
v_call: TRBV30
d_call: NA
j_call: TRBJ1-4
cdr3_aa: CAWSEVPTNEKLFF
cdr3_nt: TGTGCCTGGAGTGAGGTCCCAACTAATGAAAAACTGTTTTTT

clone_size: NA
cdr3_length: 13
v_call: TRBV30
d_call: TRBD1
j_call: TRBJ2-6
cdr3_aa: CAGDRDGANVLTF
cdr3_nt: TGTGCCGGTGACAGGGACGGGGCCAACGTCCTGACTTTC

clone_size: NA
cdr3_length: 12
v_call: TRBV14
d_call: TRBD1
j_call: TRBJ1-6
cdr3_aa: CASSAYRGALHF
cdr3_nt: TGTGCCAGCAGCGCCTACAGGGGGGCCCTCCACTTT

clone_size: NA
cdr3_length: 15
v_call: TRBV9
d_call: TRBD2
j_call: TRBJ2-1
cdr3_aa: CASSPTLAGVGEQFF
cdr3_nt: TGTGCCAGCAGCCCAACACTAGCGGGAGTTGGGGAGCAGTTCTTC

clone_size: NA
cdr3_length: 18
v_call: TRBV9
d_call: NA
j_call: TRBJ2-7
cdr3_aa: CASSVGETSGLLSYEQYF
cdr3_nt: TGTGCCAGCAGCGTAGGGGAAACGAGCGGGCTCCTCTCCTACGAGCAGTACTTC

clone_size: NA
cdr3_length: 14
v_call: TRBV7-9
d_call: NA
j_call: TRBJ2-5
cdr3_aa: CASSLDTRQETQYF
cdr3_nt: TGTGCCAGCAGCTTAGATACCAGGCAAGAGACCCAGTACTTC

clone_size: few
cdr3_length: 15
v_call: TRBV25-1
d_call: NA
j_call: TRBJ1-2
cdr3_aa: CASRGDGRRNYGYTF
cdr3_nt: TGTGCCAGCAGGGGGGACGGCCGACGTAACTATGGCTACACCTTC

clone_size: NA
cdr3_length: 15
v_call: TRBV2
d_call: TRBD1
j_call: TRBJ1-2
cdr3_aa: CACGRTGATNYGYTF
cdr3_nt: TGTGCCTGCGGGCGGACAGGGGCCACTAACTATGGCTACACCTTC

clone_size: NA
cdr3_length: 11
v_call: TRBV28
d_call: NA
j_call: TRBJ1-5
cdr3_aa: CASSNNQPQHF
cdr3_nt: TGTGCCAGCAGCAACAATCAGCCCCAGCATTTT

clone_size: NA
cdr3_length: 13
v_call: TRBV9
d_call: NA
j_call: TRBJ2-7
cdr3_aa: CASSVGPSGEQYF
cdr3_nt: TGTGCCAGCAGCGTTGGGCCAAGCGGCGAGCAGTACTTC

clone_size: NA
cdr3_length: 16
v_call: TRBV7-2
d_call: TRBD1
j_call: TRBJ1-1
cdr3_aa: CASSLVSGGGDTEAFF
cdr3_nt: TGTGCCAGCAGCTTAGTATCAGGGGGCGGGGACACTGAAGCTTTCTTT

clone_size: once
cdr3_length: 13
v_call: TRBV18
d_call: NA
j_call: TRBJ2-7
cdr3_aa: CASALGGGYEQYF
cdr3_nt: TGTGCCAGCGCCCTTGGAGGGGGCTACGAGCAGTACTTC

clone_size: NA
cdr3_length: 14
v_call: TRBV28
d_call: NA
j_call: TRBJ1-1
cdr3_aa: CASRYGQKNPGAFF
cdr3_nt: TGTGCCAGCAGGTACGGACAGAAGAACCCAGGAGCTTTCTTT

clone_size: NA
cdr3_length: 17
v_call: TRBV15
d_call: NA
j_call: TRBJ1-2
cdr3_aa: CATSDGAGGLSNYGYTF
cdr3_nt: TGTGCCACCAGCGACGGGGCAGGAGGACTCTCTAACTATGGCTACACCTTC

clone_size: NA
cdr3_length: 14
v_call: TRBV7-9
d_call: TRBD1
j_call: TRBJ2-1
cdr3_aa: CASSSGQGFDEQFF
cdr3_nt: TGTGCCAGCAGCTCGGGACAGGGTTTCGATGAGCAGTTCTTC

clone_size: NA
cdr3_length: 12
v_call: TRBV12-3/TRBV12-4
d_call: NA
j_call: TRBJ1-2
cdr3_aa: CASGGLGVGYTF
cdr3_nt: TGTGCCAGCGGAGGGTTGGGGGTTGGCTACACCTTC

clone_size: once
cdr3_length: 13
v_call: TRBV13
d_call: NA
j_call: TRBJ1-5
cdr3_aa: CASSWGFEQPQHF
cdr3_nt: TGTGCCAGCAGCTGGGGGTTTGAACAGCCCCAGCATTTT

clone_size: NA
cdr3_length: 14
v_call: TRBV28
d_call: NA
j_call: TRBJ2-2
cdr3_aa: CASSLDTGTGELFF
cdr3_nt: TGTGCCAGCAGCCTGGACACGGGGACCGGGGAGCTGTTTTTT

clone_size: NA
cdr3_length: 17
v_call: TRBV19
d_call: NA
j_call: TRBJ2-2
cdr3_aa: CASSRQRARGNTGELFF
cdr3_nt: TGTGCCAGTAGTCGCCAGCGGGCCCGCGGTAACACCGGGGAGCTGTTTTTT

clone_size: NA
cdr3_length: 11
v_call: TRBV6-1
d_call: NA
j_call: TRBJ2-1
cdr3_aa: CASSEGDEQFF
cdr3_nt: TGTGCCAGCAGTGAGGGGGATGAGCAGTTCTTC

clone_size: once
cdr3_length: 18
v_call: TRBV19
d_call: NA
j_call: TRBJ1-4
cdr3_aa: CASSPSGTPPTTNEKLFF
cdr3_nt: TGTGCCAGTAGTCCCTCCGGGACACCCCCGACAACTAATGAAAAACTGTTTTTT

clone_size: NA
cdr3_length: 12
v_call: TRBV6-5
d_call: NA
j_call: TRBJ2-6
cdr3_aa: CASSTRPWVMTF
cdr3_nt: TGTGCCAGCAGTACCCGCCCGTGGGTAATGACTTTC

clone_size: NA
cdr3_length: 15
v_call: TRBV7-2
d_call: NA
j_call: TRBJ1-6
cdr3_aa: CASSFSGPNNSPLHF
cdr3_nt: TGTGCCAGCAGCTTCAGCGGACCTAATAATTCACCCCTCCACTTT

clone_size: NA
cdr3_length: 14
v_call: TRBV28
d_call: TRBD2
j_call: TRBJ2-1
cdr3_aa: CASRHGGGYNEQFF
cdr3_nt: TGTGCCAGCAGACACGGCGGGGGATACAATGAGCAGTTCTTC

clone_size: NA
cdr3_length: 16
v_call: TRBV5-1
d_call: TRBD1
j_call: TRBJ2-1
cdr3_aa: CASSLELDRGRNEQFF
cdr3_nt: TGCGCCAGCAGCTTGGAATTGGACAGGGGGCGAAATGAGCAGTTCTTC

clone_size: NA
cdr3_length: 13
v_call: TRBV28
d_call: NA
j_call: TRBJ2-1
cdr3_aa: CASSLSGGRPQFF
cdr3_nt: TGTGCCAGCAGTTTATCCGGGGGACGGCCTCAGTTCTTC

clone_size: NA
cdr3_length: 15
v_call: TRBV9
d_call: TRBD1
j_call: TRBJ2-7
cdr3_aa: CASSVDGTGDDEQYF
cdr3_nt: TGTGCCAGCAGCGTAGATGGGACAGGGGATGACGAGCAGTACTTC